This TCR beta chain came from a study of T cell responses to AZD1222 COVID-19 vaccine (TCRdb year 2021). Looking at the study overall: AZD1222 recipients given second doses at about 4 weeks or at about 12 weeks were pooled, since spike-specific TCR depth and breadth were not found to differ between the two schedules. A total of under 250 trial participants underwent TCR sequencing, of whom 207 had received two doses of AZD1222 and around 26 had received two doses of the MenACWY control vaccine. Trial participants were enrolled by age into 18-55, 56-69 and 70-plus year subgroups, with about 150, 28 and 57 TCR-sequenced participants respectively. Study-wide findings and limitations: Conclusions about previously exposed vaccinees are limited because only a handful of AZD1222 recipients were SARS-CoV-2 seropositive at baseline. Epitopes outside the regions mutated in the B.1.351 and B.1.1.7 variants were reportedly recognized by nearly half of the unique spike-specific TCRs. Because no day 14 peak-response samples were available, the repertoires could be characterized only after the peak T cell response. Participants were mostly white British and included more females than males, and it was suggested by the authors that clonal diversity may have been underestimated. The vaccine-associated CD4 TCRs covered the entire spike protein, and the dominant responses fell in regions 160-218 and 743-854. In the small 56-69-year group, the increase in depth fell short of significance, most likely because of low power. After two AZD1222 doses, both the breadth and the depth of spike-specific TCRs were significantly higher than at day 0 and than in MenACWY recipients.

The CDR3 regions of human TCRbeta chains were subjected to immunosequencing. Concerning the study's data processing: Repertoire TCRs were matched against a reference library of SARS-CoV-2-specific TCRs generated with the MIRA antigen-specificity platform. Breadth was defined as the fraction of unique TCRs that were SARS-CoV-2-associated, and depth was defined as the fraction of total T cells that were SARS-CoV-2-associated. Using the MIRA data, each spike-specific TCR was mapped to the spike region that the TCR reacts to and placed in a CD4 or CD8 class. Log10-transformed breadth and depth values were compared by one-way ANOVA with Sidak's multiple comparisons tests. TCRdb limited this immuneACCESS table to in-frame rearrangements with V and J called. A share of clones is missing; checked studies link under half to unresolved V genes, and the rest is unexplained. That table supplies the V and J calls and clone size; D and trimming were determined from the DNA. A total of roughly 150,000 clones appear in this sample, about 91% of them only once. Clones ranked in the top ten supply roughly 2.1% of the sample.

CDR1 and CDR2, looked up from the germline V gene, are SGHAT and FQNNGV. Ends trimmed: V by 5 bases, J by 6 bases; bases unmatched to a gene: 9. From cysteine to phenylalanine, the CDR3 is 15 amino acids long. The read is trimmed to its CDR3 DNA, 45 bases read in frame from base 1. A word on this clone: It has no known antigen specificity. No much larger clone exists at a distance of one base, and base qualities are not known.

This specimen's time point label, per the study, means: baseline before first vaccination. Samples from vaccinated people were obtained from the UK trials COV001 and COV002, which included a single-blind randomized controlled phase 2/3 trial of AZD1222 (ChAdOx1 nCoV-19) in healthy adults. Trial participant PBMC samples were collected at day 0 and day 28 after the second dose for TCRbeta chain sequencing. The chain is encoded by TRBV11-2 joined to TRBJ2-7; 11 central nucleotides agree with TRBD2. This sequence originates from an adult in good health. Here the sequenced sample was peripheral blood, taken on day 0 of AZD1222 vaccination. Read as DNA, the sequence is TGTGCCAGCAGCAAGACTAGCGGGAACCAACGCGAGCAGTACTTC. Its translation is CASSKTSGNQREQYF. The entire variable domain, with the stretches around the CDR3 drawn from the reference TRBV11-2 and TRBJ2-7 proteins, is EAGVAQSPRYKIIEKRQSVAFWCNPISGHATLYWYQQILGQGPKLLIQFQNNGVVDDSQLPKDRFSAERLKGVDSTLKIQPAKLEDSAVYLCASSKTSGNQREQYFGPGTRLTVT.